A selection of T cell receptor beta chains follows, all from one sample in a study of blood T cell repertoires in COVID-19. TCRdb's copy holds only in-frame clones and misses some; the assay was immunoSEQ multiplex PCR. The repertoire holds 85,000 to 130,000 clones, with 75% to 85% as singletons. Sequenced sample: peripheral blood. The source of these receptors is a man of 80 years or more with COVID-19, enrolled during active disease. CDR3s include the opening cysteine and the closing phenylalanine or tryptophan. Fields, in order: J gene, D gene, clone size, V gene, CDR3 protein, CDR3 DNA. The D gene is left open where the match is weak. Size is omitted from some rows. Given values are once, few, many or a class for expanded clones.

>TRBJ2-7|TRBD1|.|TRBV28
CASSLQMWTGLNEQYF
TGTGCCAGCAGTCTCCAAATGTGGACAGGGCTCAACGAGCAGTACTTC
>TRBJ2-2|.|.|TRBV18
CASSPPFYRTGELFF
TGTGCCAGCTCACCACCGTTCTACAGAACCGGGGAGCTGTTTTTT
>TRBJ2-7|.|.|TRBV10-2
CASSAEAQQYF
TGCGCCAGCAGTGCGGAGGCACAGCAGTACTTC
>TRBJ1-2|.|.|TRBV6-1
CASSEQFPSTRGGGYTF
TGTGCCAGCAGTGAACAGTTCCCCTCTACGAGGGGAGGTGGCTACACCTTC
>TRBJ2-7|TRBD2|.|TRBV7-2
CASSLAGGPAYEQYF
TGTGCCAGCAGCTTAGCGGGAGGGCCCGCCTACGAGCAGTACTTC
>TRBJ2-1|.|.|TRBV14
CASSHRSGGEQFF
TGTGCCAGCAGCCACCGTTCGGGTGGCGAGCAGTTCTTC
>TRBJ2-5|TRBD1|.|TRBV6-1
CASSEGQGRDETQYF
TGTGCCAGCAGTGAGGGACAGGGAAGAGATGAGACCCAGTACTTC
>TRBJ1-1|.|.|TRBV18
CASSPRVTEAFF
TGTGCCAGCTCACCACGCGTCACTGAAGCTTTCTTT
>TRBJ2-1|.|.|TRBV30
CAWERGGGTGGEQFF
TGTGCCTGGGAGAGGGGCGGCGGGACTGGTGGGGAGCAGTTCTTC
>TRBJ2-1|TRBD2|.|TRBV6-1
CASSESAGRGNEQFF
TGTGCCAGCAGTGAATCGGCAGGGAGGGGTAATGAGCAGTTCTTC
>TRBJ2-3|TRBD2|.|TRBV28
CASSLWGTSGSDTQYF
TGTGCCAGCAGTTTATGGGGGACTAGCGGATCAGATACGCAGTATTTT
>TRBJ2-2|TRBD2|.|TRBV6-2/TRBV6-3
CASSYSGLAGTSNTGELFF
TGTGCCAGCAGTTACTCCGGACTAGCGGGAACCTCAAACACCGGGGAGCTGTTTTTT
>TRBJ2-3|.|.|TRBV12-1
CASSFQAGLDTQYF
TGTGCCAGCAGCTTTCAAGCGGGCTTAGATACGCAGTATTTT
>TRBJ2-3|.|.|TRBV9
CASSVGAEGGTDTQYF
TGTGCCAGCAGCGTAGGGGCGGAGGGAGGCACAGATACGCAGTATTTT
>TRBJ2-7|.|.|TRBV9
CASSAGTGTYEQYF
TGTGCCAGCAGCGCCGGGACTGGGACCTACGAGCAGTACTTC
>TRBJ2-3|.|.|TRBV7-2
CASSSGLITDTQYF
TGTGCCAGCAGCTCCGGACTAATCACAGATACGCAGTATTTT
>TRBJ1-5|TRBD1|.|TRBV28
CASSLRQGSNQPQHF
TGTGCCAGCAGCCTTAGACAGGGATCTAATCAGCCCCAGCATTTT
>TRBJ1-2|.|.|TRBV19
CASSIQGPRGYTF
TGTGCCAGTAGTATACAGGGCCCTAGGGGCTACACCTTC
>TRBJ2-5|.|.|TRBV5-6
CASSLDSGEQETQYF
TGTGCCAGCAGCTTGGATAGCGGAGAGCAAGAGACCCAGTACTTC
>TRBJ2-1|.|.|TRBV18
CASSVLNEQFF
TGTGCCAGCTCAGTCTTGAATGAGCAGTTCTTC
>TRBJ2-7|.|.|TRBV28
CASRLGQYSYEQYF
TGTGCCAGCAGGCTTGGACAGTACTCCTACGAGCAGTACTTC
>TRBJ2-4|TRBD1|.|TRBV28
CASSSGQGRIQYF
TGTGCCAGCAGTTCGGGACAGGGGCGCATTCAGTACTTC
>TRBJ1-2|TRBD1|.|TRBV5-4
CASSPNRGLRDGYTF
TGTGCCAGCAGCCCCAACAGGGGACTTCGGGATGGCTACACCTTC
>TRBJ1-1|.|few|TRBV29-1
CSGQSTEAFF
TGCAGCGGACAGTCCACTGAAGCTTTCTTT
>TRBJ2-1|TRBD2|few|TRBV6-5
CASILAGTYNEQFF
TGTGCCAGCATATTAGCGGGAACCTACAATGAGCAGTTCTTC
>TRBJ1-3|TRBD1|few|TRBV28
CASSLDRGGGNTIYF
TGTGCCAGCAGCCTTGACAGGGGCGGTGGAAACACCATATATTTT
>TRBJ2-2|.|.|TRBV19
CASREGAKSGELFF
TGTGCCAGTAGGGAGGGGGCCAAGTCCGGGGAGCTGTTTTTT
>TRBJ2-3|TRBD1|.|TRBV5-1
CASAGGRSTDTQYF
TGCGCCAGCGCAGGGGGCCGCAGCACAGATACGCAGTATTTT
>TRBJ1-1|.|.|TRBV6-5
CASNYRENTEAFF
TGTGCCAGCAACTACAGGGAGAACACTGAAGCTTTCTTT
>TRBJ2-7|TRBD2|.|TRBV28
CASSLLALAGAWTYEQYF
TGTGCCAGCAGTTTACTTGCCCTAGCGGGAGCATGGACCTACGAGCAGTACTTC
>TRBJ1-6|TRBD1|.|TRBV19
CASSDREYGGWNSPLHF
TGTGCCAGTTCGGACAGGGAGTATGGGGGTTGGAATTCACCCCTCCACTTT
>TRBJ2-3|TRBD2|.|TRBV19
CASSALAGSTDTQYF
TGTGCCAGTAGTGCCCTAGCGGGAAGCACAGATACGCAGTATTTT
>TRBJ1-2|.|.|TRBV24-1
CATSTGGDYGYTF
TGTGCCACCAGCACTGGGGGCGACTATGGCTACACCTTC
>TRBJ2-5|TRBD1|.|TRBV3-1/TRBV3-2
CASSQGGQEKTQYF
TGTGCCAGCAGCCAAGGGGGACAGGAAAAGACCCAGTACTTC
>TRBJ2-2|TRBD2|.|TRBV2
CASSGFAGAAGELFF
TGTGCCAGCAGTGGGTTCGCGGGAGCTGCCGGGGAGCTGTTTTTT
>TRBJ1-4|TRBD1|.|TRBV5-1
CASSTGTAYNEKLFF
TGCGCCAGCAGCACTGGGACAGCTTATAATGAAAAACTGTTTTTT
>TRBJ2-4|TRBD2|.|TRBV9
CASSLLAGDEENIQYF
TGTGCCAGCAGTCTTCTAGCGGGAGACGAGGAAAACATTCAGTACTTC
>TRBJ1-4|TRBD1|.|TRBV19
CASSSNERTGGSEKLFF
TGTGCCAGTAGTAGCAACGAAAGGACAGGGGGGAGTGAAAAACTGTTTTTT
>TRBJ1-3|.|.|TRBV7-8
CASSLNQGWFGNTIYF
TGTGCCAGCAGCTTAAACCAGGGTTGGTTTGGAAACACCATATATTTT
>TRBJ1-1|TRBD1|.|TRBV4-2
CASSQTGLYTEAFF
TGTGCCAGCAGCCAGACAGGGTTGTACACTGAAGCTTTCTTT
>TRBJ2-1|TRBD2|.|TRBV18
CASSPRSSGRAHNEQFF
TGTGCCAGCTCACCCCGGTCCAGCGGGAGGGCCCACAATGAGCAGTTCTTC
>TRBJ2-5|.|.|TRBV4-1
CASSPKELFQETQYF
TGCGCCAGCAGCCCGAAAGAGCTATTCCAAGAGACCCAGTACTTC
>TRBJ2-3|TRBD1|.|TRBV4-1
CASSPRTGTGLTDTQYF
TGCGCCAGCAGCCCACGTACCGGGACAGGCCTCACAGATACGCAGTATTTT
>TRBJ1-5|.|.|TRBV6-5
CASSLGANQPQHF
TGTGCCAGCAGCTTGGGCGCCAATCAGCCCCAGCATTTT
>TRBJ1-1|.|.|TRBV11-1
CASSLATGGRWSTEAFF
TGTGCCAGCAGCTTAGCCACGGGGGGCAGGTGGAGCACTGAAGCTTTCTTT